The 24 T cell receptor beta chains below come from one sample, sequenced in a study of shared clonotypes between healthy human individuals. The data were produced by immunoSEQ multiplex PCR, yet TCRdb's version contains in-frame clones alone and is incomplete. The data contain about 1,500,000 clones, roughly 96% of them singletons. The sequenced material came from naive CD4+ T cells sorted from blood. Subset specified: CD45RA+ positively selected. These receptors were collected from a man aged 30-40 years in good health.

The V call is TRBV5-4, the J call TRBJ2-7, with 9 bases matching TRBD2. Looked up from germline, CDR1 is SGHNT and CDR2 is YYREEE (reference sequence). V trimming: 0 bases; J trimming: 3 bases; junction bases outside the gene matches: 4. The CDR3 extends over 15 amino acids. The CDR3 bases are TGTGCCAGCAGCTTGGCCAAAGCGGGGGGCTACGAGCAGTACTTC. Translating it yields CASSLAKAGGYEQYF. Combining the CDR3 with reference TRBV5-4 and TRBJ2-7 gives the whole variable domain ETGVTQSPTHLIKTRGQQVTLRCSSQSGHNTVSWYQQALGQGPQFIFQYYREEENGRGNFPPRFSGLQFPNYSSELNVNALELDDSALYLCASSLAKAGGYEQYFGPGTRLTVT.

The V gene is TRBV29-1, the J gene TRBJ1-2; the D gene is possibly TRBD1 (6 bases). V shed 5 bases and J shed 0 bases, with 16 bases lying between them. The CDR3 has 15 residues. Germline V gives CDR1 SQVTM, CDR2 ANQGSEA. The CDR3 loop is CSVTSTGTSNYGYTF. CDR3 DNA sequence: TGCAGCGTTACCTCCACCGGGACATCTAACTATGGCTACACCTTC.

The CDR3 loop reads CASSSGTGHQPQHF. The CDR3 nucleotides are TGTGCCAGCAGTTCCGGGACAGGCCATCAGCCCCAGCATTTT. This chain links TRBV28 with TRBJ1-5; the match to TRBD1 covers 8 bases. The CDR3 is made up of 14 amino acids. With 4 bases clipped from V and 5 bases from J, the junction kept 4 bases outside the gene matches. From germline, CDR1 is MDHEN and CDR2 SYDVKM.

Points on this clone: Additional DNA sequences in this sample encode the identical CDR3. The rearrangement joins TRBV9 to TRBJ2-2; 7 bases agree with TRBD2. The CDR3 has 14 amino acids. Germline V gene sequence: CDR1 SGDLS, CDR2 YYNGEE. V dropped 2 bases and J dropped 4; count of bases not matched to a gene: 2. CDR3 DNA: TGTGCCAGCAGCGTCGGCGGGGGCACCGGGGAGCTGTTTTTT. Translated, it gives CASSVGGGTGELFF.

This clone was counted a single time. The chain combines TRBV19 with TRBJ1-1; D ambiguous. Germline-derived CDR1 and CDR2 are LNHDA and SQIVND (reference sequence). The CDR3 has 15 residues. V was shortened by 7 bases and J by 1 base, with 16 bases between the two germline ends. Written as DNA, the CDR3 is TGTGCCAGTACCAAGGAGGTGGTCTCGAACACTGAAGCTTTCTTT. As protein: CASTKEVVSNTEAFF. Drawing the rest from reference TRBV19 and TRBJ1-1, the complete variable domain is DGGITQSPKYLFRKEGQNVTLSCEQNLNHDAMYWYRQDPGQGLRLIYYSQIVNDFQKGDIAEGYSVSREKKESFPLTVTSAQKNPTAFYLCASTKEVVSNTEAFFGQGTRLTVV.

The rearrangement uses TRBV10-1 and TRBJ2-3; D not certain. CDR1 and CDR2 (germline): WNHNN, SYGVQD (reference sequence). This CDR3 is 14 amino acids long. The ends were cut back, 2 bases at V and 2 bases at J, with 8 bases in the middle. This chain's CDR3 is CASSEGSITDTQYF. The CDR3 DNA follows: TGCGCCAGCAGTGAGGGGTCTATCACAGATACGCAGTATTTT.

The gene calls are TRBV4-3 and TRBJ2-7; a possible D gene is TRBD1 (6 bases). Germline V gene data show CDR1 as LGHNA and CDR2 as YSLEER. Trimming stripped 3 bases from V and 3 bases from J, with 15 bases between. CDR3 length: 15 amino acids. The CDR3 DNA follows: TGCGCCAGCAGCCACGCTACAGGGACCAGCTACGAGCAGTACTTC. Protein: CASSHATGTSYEQYF.

V gene TRBV18 combines with J gene TRBJ2-3; no definite D call. This CDR3 comprises 12 residues. CDR1 and CDR2 (germline): KGHSH, LQKENI. V gave up 8 bases and J gave up 3 bases, with 9 bases separating them. In DNA, the CDR3 is TGTGCCAGCACCGGCGGAACAGATACGCAGTATTTT. Translated: CASTGGTDTQYF.

This chain connects TRBV5-1 to TRBJ1-3; 8 nucleotides align to TRBD1. The V and J ends lost 4 bases and 0 bases, in that order; junction bases with no gene match: 6. Germline values: CDR1 SGHRS, CDR2 YFSETQ. CDR3 length: 16 amino acids. The CDR3 region has the DNA TGCGCCAGCAGCCCCGGGACAGGCCCCTCTGGAAACACCATATATTTT. Its protein is CASSPGTGPSGNTIYF. The full variable domain, its missing parts supplied by reference TRBV5-1 and TRBJ1-3, is KAGVTQTPRYLIKTRGQQVTLSCSPISGHRSVSWYQQTPGQGLQFLFEYFSETQRNKGNFPGRFSGRQFSNSRSEMNVSTLELGDSALYLCASSPGTGPSGNTIYFGEGSWLTVV.

V usage is TRBV6-5 and J usage is TRBJ2-7, with no clear D. The germline V and J ends were trimmed by 0 bases and 3 bases, with 6 bases remaining between them. The CDR3 runs to 13 residues. Germline values: CDR1 MNHEY, CDR2 SVGAGI. The CDR3 DNA is TGTGCCAGCAGTTACTCGGGATACTACGAGCAGTACTTC. Translating it yields CASSYSGYYEQYF.

Concerning this clone itself: The same CDR3 can be traced to other DNA sequences in this sample. V is TRBV9 and J is TRBJ2-1; D is unclear. There are 16 residues in the CDR3. Per germline, CDR1 SGDLS and CDR2 YYNGEE. Trimming took off 0 bases at V and 1 base at J, with 11 bases between the two ends. The CDR3 DNA follows: TGTGCCAGCAGCGTAGGAGCCCCGAGTTCCTACAATGAGCAGTTCTTC. Translation gives CASSVGAPSSYNEQFF.

The chain joins TRBV5-5 to TRBJ2-7; possible D gene TRBD2, 5 bases. The CDR3 sequence is 13 residues long. Trimming left V 4 bases short and J 9 bases short, with 17 bases between. Germline CDR1 SGHKS, CDR2 YYEKEE (reference sequence). As DNA, the CDR3 is TGTGCCAGCAGCCCCTGGGTGAGCCGGGGGCAGTACTTC. This sequence encodes CASSPWVSRGQYF.

The V gene is TRBV14, the J gene TRBJ1-2; D is ambiguous. Trimming pared 1 base from V and 4 bases from J, leaving 10 bases between. The CDR3 has 14 amino acids. Germline CDR1 is SGHDN and CDR2 is FVKESK. The CDR3 reads CASSQVGRTYGYTF. The CDR3, as DNA: TGTGCCAGCAGCCAAGTTGGACGGACCTATGGCTACACCTTC.

This chain connects TRBV9 to TRBJ1-3, with TRBD1 matching over 8 bases. The V gene's germline CDR1 is SGDLS and CDR2 YYNGEE. V lost 7 bases, J lost 0 bases, and 3 bases stayed unmatched. CDR3 size: 14 residues. CDR3 region: CASGQGASGNTIYF. The CDR3 coding sequence is TGTGCCAGCGGACAGGGCGCCTCTGGAAACACCATATATTTT.

This chain joins TRBV28 and TRBJ2-2; 10 bases are a match to TRBD2. Germline V gene sequence: CDR1 MDHEN, CDR2 SYDVKM. J gave up 5 bases and V 9 bases, and 6 bases lay outside the gene matches. The CDR3 consists of 14 residues. CDR3 nucleotides: TGTGCCAGTCTAGCGGGAGCGGGTACCGGGGAGCTGTTTTTT. This codes for CASLAGAGTGELFF.

The chain carries TRBV28 and TRBJ1-5, with D maybe TRBD1 (5 bases). In germline, CDR1 is MDHEN, CDR2 SYDVKM. The CDR3 is 15 amino acids. V dropped 7 bases and J dropped 1 base, with 14 bases sitting between them. The CDR3 DNA reads as TGTGCCAGCACCCTCCCAGGGTCCAGCAATCAGCCCCAGCATTTT. Protein: CASTLPGSSNQPQHF.

The chain links TRBV11-3 to TRBJ2-5, with 8 nucleotides matching TRBD1. The better agreement between TRBJ2-7 and the DNA end casts doubt on the J call. The length of the CDR3 is 14 residues. Germline CDR1 and CDR2: SGHNT and YENEEA. The CDR3 loop is CASSRDRSSYEQYF. The CDR3 DNA sequence: TGTGCCAGCAGTCGGGACAGGAGCTCCTACGAGCAGTACTTC.

V is TRBV6-1 and J is TRBJ2-1, with D maybe TRBD2 (7 bases). V was pared by 1 base and J by 6 bases, with 34 bases between. In germline, CDR1 is MNHNS, CDR2 SASEGT. This CDR3 spans 22 amino acids. CDR3 nucleotide sequence: TGTGCCAGCAGTGAAGGGTGGGGGGGGCGAGACGGGAGAAGGGTTACTGGCAATGAGCAGTTCTTC. Its translation is CASSEGWGGRDGRRVTGNEQFF.

This chain joins TRBV7-9 and TRBJ2-1; TRBD2 matches at 7 bases. Germline CDR1 SEHNR, CDR2 FQNEAQ (reference sequence). Trimming at V came to 5 bases and at J to 3 bases, leaving 10 bases not matched to a gene. The CDR3 is 16 residues long. The CDR3 coding sequence is TGTGCCAGCAGCCCATTAGCGGGCTGGGTCTACAATGAGCAGTTCTTC. This encodes CASSPLAGWVYNEQFF.

Concerning this clone: This same CDR3 is encoded by further DNA sequences in the sample. The CDR3: CASSPGGFYEQYF. CDR3 DNA sequence: TGTGCCAGCTCACCGGGAGGATTCTACGAGCAGTACTTC. This chain links TRBV18 with TRBJ2-7; a weak D match, TRBD2 (6 bases). This CDR3 contains 13 residues. CDR1 is KGHSH and CDR2 is LQKENI in the germline V gene. V was clipped by 3 bases and J by 3 bases, with 9 bases between them.

This rearrangement joins TRBV7-9 to TRBJ2-3; 13 positions agree with TRBD2. This CDR3 spans 16 amino acids. Per the germline V gene, CDR1 is SEHNR and CDR2 is FQNEAQ (reference sequence). J was trimmed by 6 bases and V by 5 bases; bases with no gene match: 8. CDR3 sequence (DNA): TGTGCCAGCAGCACCGATCGGACTAGCGGGAGTGATACGCAGTATTTT. Protein: CASSTDRTSGSDTQYF. Using reference TRBV7-9 and TRBJ2-3 for the parts outside the CDR3, the full variable domain is DTGVSQNPRHKITKRGQNVTFRCDPISEHNRLYWYRQTLGQGPEFLTYFQNEAQLEKSRLLSDRFSAERPKGSFSTLEIQRTEQGDSAMYLCASSTDRTSGSDTQYFGPGTRLTVL.

The chain recombines TRBV29-1 with TRBJ2-3, with D tentatively TRBD1 or TRBD2 (5 bases each). The CDR3 runs to 16 residues. The V and J ends lost 4 bases and 5 bases respectively, with 22 bases between them. CDR1 is SQVTM, CDR2 ANQGSEA, per germline. The CDR3 loop reads CSVATSTGPLGDTQYF. The CDR3 nucleotides read TGCAGCGTTGCAACTTCGACGGGGCCCCTGGGAGATACGCAGTATTTT.

The J gene is TRBJ2-7, the V gene TRBV28, with 9 bases lining up with TRBD2. Unmatched junction bases numbered 9, after V lost 6 bases and J lost 3 bases. The CDR3 consists of 15 residues. From germline, CDR1 is MDHEN and CDR2 SYDVKM. Here the CDR3 reads CASSPSGIGYYEQYF. CDR3 sequence (DNA): TGTGCCAGCAGCCCTAGCGGGATAGGCTACTACGAGCAGTACTTC.

This chain links TRBV7-3 with TRBJ2-1; 7 bases align to TRBD1. V was pared by 5 bases and J by 3 bases, with 7 bases of the junction left unmatched. The CDR3 has 15 amino acids. Germline assignment: CDR1 SGHTA and CDR2 FQGTGA. The CDR3 loop reads CASSPGTVHYNEQFF. CDR3 sequence (DNA): TGTGCCAGCAGCCCTGGGACAGTTCACTACAATGAGCAGTTCTTC.